The 20 T cell receptor beta chains reported below all come from one sample, sequenced in a study of PD-L1 blockade in urothelial cancer. The time point: peripheral blood 6 weeks after treatment start. Method: immunoSEQ multiplex PCR; TCRdb's copy keeps in-frame clones and lacks some. The sample includes about 120,000 clones, 80% to 90% seen only once; the top ten take under 2%. This sample comprised PBMCs, obtained around atezolizumab (anti-PD-L1) treatment. These receptors came from a man aged 60-69 years with urothelial cancer.

The rearrangement joins TRBV5-4 to TRBJ2-7; TRBD1 matches at 8 bases. The CDR3 has 15 amino acids. V gave up 4 bases and J gave up 3 bases; unmatched junction bases: 9. Per germline, CDR1 SGHNT and CDR2 YYREEE (reference sequence). The CDR3 DNA reads as TGTGCCAGCAGCATTCCCGGGACAGGAGACTACGAGCAGTACTTC. Protein: CASSIPGTGDYEQYF.

The chain links TRBV23-1 to TRBJ2-1; D not certain. TRBV23-1 counts as an open reading frame of uncertain function. The V end was cut by 6 bases, the J end by 0 bases, with 12 bases between. This CDR3 is 15 amino acids long. As DNA, the CDR3 is TGCGCCAGCAGCCCAAACACCCCCTCCTACAATGAGCAGTTCTTC. It codes for CASSPNTPSYNEQFF.

The V call is TRBV27, the J call TRBJ1-2; D perhaps matches TRBD1 (5 bases). This CDR3 is 14 amino acids long. Germline CDR1 MNHEY, CDR2 SMNVEV (reference sequence). V dropped 3 bases and J dropped 5 bases, with 13 bases sitting between them. CDR3 amino acids: CASSFQQGGYGYTF. In DNA form, the CDR3 reads TGTGCCAGCAGTTTCCAGCAGGGAGGGTATGGCTACACCTTC.

The chain couples TRBV7-6 to TRBJ2-5; 7 nucleotides match TRBD1. Germline assignment: CDR1 SGHVS and CDR2 FNYEAQ. Losses at the gene ends were 4 bases for V and 2 bases for J; bases not matched to a gene: 7. The CDR3 extends over 15 amino acids. The CDR3 DNA sequence: TGTGCCAGCAGCTCAATTACAGGGGCTCAAGAGACCCAGTACTTC. This gives the protein CASSSITGAQETQYF. Full variable domain (outside the CDR3, taken from reference TRBV7-6 and TRBJ2-5): GAGVSQSPRYKVTKRGQDVALRCDPISGHVSLYWYRQALGQGPEFLTYFNYEAQQDKSGLPNDRFSAERPEGSISTLTIQRTEQRDSAMYRCASSSITGAQETQYFGPGTRLLVL.

The chain is built from TRBV19 and TRBJ1-5; D unresolved. The V end lost 4 bases, the J end lost 0 bases, and 10 bases lay between the germline ends. Germline V gene data show CDR1 as LNHDA and CDR2 as SQIVND (reference sequence). The CDR3 has 15 residues. The DNA for the CDR3 is TGTGCCAGTAGTACAAACAGAGATAGCAATCAGCCCCAGCATTTT. This encodes CASSTNRDSNQPQHF.

In DNA form, the CDR3 reads TGCGCCAGCAGCTCGGGACAGGCGTCCATTAGAAGCTATGGCTACACCTTC. Residues: CASSSGQASIRSYGYTF. The chain uses TRBV5-1 and TRBJ1-2; 8 nucleotides match TRBD1. V lost 3 bases, J lost 4 bases, and 14 bases stayed unmatched. The germline gives CDR1 SGHRS, CDR2 YFSETQ. This CDR3 has 17 residues. The variable domain in full, with the rest retrieved from reference TRBV5-1 and TRBJ1-2, is KAGVTQTPRYLIKTRGQQVTLSCSPISGHRSVSWYQQTPGQGLQFLFEYFSETQRNKGNFPGRFSGRQFSNSRSEMNVSTLELGDSALYLCASSSGQASIRSYGYTFGSGTRLTVV.

V usage is TRBV5-3 and J usage is TRBJ2-7; D call uncertain. TRBV5-3 is recorded as an ORF, its role being uncertain. The CDR3 length is 11 residues. Trimming removed 4 bases at V and 8 bases at J, with 10 bases between. The CDR3 is CARSACLKQYF. CDR3 DNA: TGTGCCAGAAGCGCCTGTCTAAAGCAGTACTTC.

Only one count was recorded for this clone. In DNA, the CDR3 is TGCGCCAGCAGCTTGGTGGGACTAGAGGGCGAGACCCAGTACTTC. Its protein is CASSLVGLEGETQYF. The J gene is TRBJ2-5, the V gene TRBV5-1; 8 bases are a match to TRBD2. This CDR3 contains 15 residues. Germline trimming cut 0 bases from V and 5 bases from J; bases unmatched to any gene: 6. Germline loops: CDR1 SGHRS, CDR2 YFSETQ.

J is TRBJ2-4 and V is TRBV19; TRBD1 agrees at 8 bases. The CDR3 is 15 residues long. V shed 3 bases, J shed 6 bases, and the junction held 7 bases outside the gene matches. Germline CDR1 and CDR2: LNHDA and SQIVND (reference sequence). The CDR3 DNA reads as TGTGCCAGTAGTATGGCAGGGGGCCGAGCAAACATTCAGTACTTC. Its translation is CASSMAGGRANIQYF.

This chain uses TRBV15 with TRBJ2-1, with TRBD2 matching 8 bases. V shed 0 bases and J 3 bases; nucleotides not matched to a gene: 4. CDR3 size: 16 residues. CDR1 and CDR2 from the germline V gene are LNHNV and YYDKDF (reference sequence). Written as DNA, the CDR3 is TGTGCCACCAGCAGAGATGGGAGCGGGGGCTACAATGAGCAGTTCTTC. Translated, it gives CATSRDGSGGYNEQFF.

The genes are TRBV5-8 and TRBJ2-7, with a tentative D call TRBD1 (6 bases). This CDR3 comprises 14 residues. The V end was cut by 5 bases, the J end by 0 bases, with 12 bases between. Germline CDR1 SGHTS, CDR2 YDEGEE. CDR3 DNA sequence: TGTGCCAGCAGGGCCGGGACAAACTCCTACGAGCAGTACTTC. Encoded protein: CASRAGTNSYEQYF.

The gene calls are TRBV20-1 and TRBJ2-7; no firm D call. The CDR3 has 11 amino acids. V dropped 1 base and J dropped 3 bases, with 4 bases sitting between them. Germline CDR1 and CDR2: DFQATT and SNEGSKA (reference sequence). This chain's CDR3 is CSARVSYEQYF. The CDR3 DNA reads TGCAGTGCTAGAGTCAGCTACGAGCAGTACTTC.

The rearrangement uses TRBV9 and TRBJ2-5, with 8 nucleotides matching TRBD2. Germline V gene lookup returns CDR1 SGDLS and CDR2 YYNGEE. This CDR3 is built from 15 residues. Trimming at V came to 4 bases and at J to 4 bases, leaving 9 bases not matched to a gene. CDR3 nucleotides: TGTGCCAGCAGCCCCCGGGGGGGCCAAGGAGAGACCCAGTACTTC. Translation gives CASSPRGGQGETQYF.

The chain has TRBV5-4 and TRBJ2-7; 12 bases map to TRBD2. Germline V lookup: CDR1 SGHNT, CDR2 YYREEE (reference sequence). The trim removed 4 bases at V and 6 bases at J, leaving 8 bases unmatched. CDR3 length: 15 amino acids. In DNA form, the CDR3 reads TGTGCCAGCAGCCCCAGACTAGCGGGAGACTCCGAGCAGTACTTC. Residues: CASSPRLAGDSEQYF.

V gene TRBV5-1 combines with J gene TRBJ2-3; 10 bases fit TRBD2. V shed 0 bases and J 6 bases; nucleotides not matched to a gene: 4. The CDR3 covers 15 residues. CDR1 is SGHRS, CDR2 YFSETQ, per germline. DNA for the CDR3: TGCGCCAGCAGCTTGGCTGGGACTAGCGTGGATACGCAGTATTTT. Translation gives CASSLAGTSVDTQYF.

A few counts support this clone. This chain joins TRBV6-1 and TRBJ2-5; 10 nucleotides match TRBD2. This CDR3 contains 13 residues. Germline trimming cut 7 bases from V and 4 bases from J; bases unmatched to any gene: 3. CDR1 MNHNS and CDR2 SASEGT come from the germline V gene. CDR3 in amino acids: CASTWTSGETQYF. The CDR3, as DNA: TGTGCCAGCACCTGGACTAGCGGAGAGACCCAGTACTTC.

This chain links TRBV19 with TRBJ1-2; 9 bases are a match to TRBD1. Germline CDR1 is LNHDA and CDR2 is SQIVND (reference sequence). This CDR3 has 14 residues. V was pared by 3 bases and J by 6 bases, with 5 bases of the junction left unmatched. This CDR3 reads CASSIDRGRNGYTF. CDR3 nucleotide sequence: TGTGCCAGTAGTATCGACAGGGGGAGGAATGGCTACACCTTC. The whole variable domain, remainder taken from reference TRBV19 and TRBJ1-2, is DGGITQSPKYLFRKEGQNVTLSCEQNLNHDAMYWYRQDPGQGLRLIYYSQIVNDFQKGDIAEGYSVSREKKESFPLTVTSAQKNPTAFYLCASSIDRGRNGYTFGSGTRLTVV.

The V and J genes are TRBV27 and TRBJ2-6; TRBD1 aligns across 11 bases. The CDR3 has 17 residues. Germline trimming cut 2 bases from V and 2 bases from J; bases unmatched to any gene: 2. The V gene's germline CDR1 is MNHEY and CDR2 SMNVEV (reference sequence). In nucleotides, the CDR3 is TGTGCCAGCAGTTTAAGGACAGGGGGCGCTGGGGCCAACGTCCTGACTTTC. Translated, it gives CASSLRTGGAGANVLTF.

This chain joins TRBV5-4 and TRBJ2-7; a weak D match, TRBD1 (6 bases). V lost 3 bases and J lost 1, with 11 bases in between. CDR1 and CDR2 (germline): SGHNT, YYREEE (reference sequence). The CDR3 has 14 amino acids. For the CDR3, the DNA is TGTGCCAGCAGCTCTCAGACAGGATCCTACGAGCAGTACTTC. Translation: CASSSQTGSYEQYF.

This clone is a singleton in its sample. As DNA, the CDR3 is TGTGCCAGCAGTGAGACTAGCGGGAGGCGTGGTGAAGATACGCAGTATTTT. Its protein is CASSETSGRRGEDTQYF. The V gene is TRBV28, the J gene TRBJ2-3; 13 nucleotides align to TRBD2. This CDR3 has 17 amino acids. The ends lost 5 bases at V and 5 bases at J; junction bases unmatched: 10. Germline CDR1 and CDR2: MDHEN and SYDVKM.